These 24 T cell receptor beta chains were all obtained from the same sample, sequenced in a study of metastatic and nonmetastatic thyroid tumors. The entire patient cohort was treatment-naive prior to thyroid surgery. TCRdb used MiXCR to call clones anew from the PCR reads. The sample contains approximately 65,000 clones, about 4% of which appear only once. Material: blood. These receptors all come from a female donor with papillary thyroid cancer or a benign thyroid nodule (not recorded which). Some clones in this sample may be carry-over from other donors' samples.

This clone was detected ten times or more. The V and J genes are TRBV15 and TRBJ2-3, with D maybe TRBD2 (6 bases). Germline V lookup: CDR1 LNHNV, CDR2 YYDKDF (reference sequence). Trimming took 5 bases from V and 1 from J, leaving 13 bases between them. The CDR3 runs to 15 residues. The CDR3 reads CATSPRGGGTDTQYF. The CDR3 DNA reads TGTGCCACCAGCCCTCGGGGAGGAGGCACAGATACGCAGTATTTT.

There are many counts of this clone. The chain carries TRBV9 and TRBJ1-1; TRBD1 might be the D (5 bases). The CDR3 has 16 residues. Per germline, CDR1 SGDLS and CDR2 YYNGEE. The V gene lost 3 bases and the J gene lost 0 bases, with 15 bases spanning the gap. CDR3 sequence (DNA): TGTGCCAGCAGCGCTCGGCAGGGCCAGGTGAACACTGAAGCTTTCTTT. It codes for CASSARQGQVNTEAFF.

With regard to this clone: A much larger clone lies a single base off, so this may be a read error. This sequence joins TRBV18 and TRBJ1-2; 7 bases match TRBD1. This CDR3 contains 15 residues. The germline gives CDR1 KGHSH, CDR2 LQKENI. The CDR3 spells CASSPIGQEYYGCTF. The CDR3 DNA is TGTGCCAGCTCACCGATCGGACAGGAGTACTATGGCTGCACCTTC.

The sample holds many counts of this clone. This may be a read error, as it is one base from a much larger clone. The chain couples TRBV6-1 to TRBJ2-3; 13 bases are shared with TRBD2. The CDR3 is made up of 20 amino acids. From germline, CDR1 is MNHNS and CDR2 SASEGT. The CDR3: CASSFSWTSGSKSGTGTQYF. As DNA, the CDR3 is TGTGCCAGCAGTTTTTCTTGGACTAGCGGGAGTAAATCCGGGACAGGTACGCAGTATTTT.

In this sample, this clone turned up many times. The chain employs TRBV7-9 and TRBJ1-2; TRBD1 matches 8 bases. The trim removed 2 bases at V and 8 bases at J, leaving 7 bases unmatched. The CDR3 covers 14 residues. In germline, CDR1 is SEHNR, CDR2 FQNEAQ (reference sequence). The DNA of the CDR3 is TGTGCCAGCAGCTTAAGGAGGACAGGGAACGGCTACACCTTC. Translation: CASSLRRTGNGYTF.

Remarks on this clone: Since no conserved phenylalanine or tryptophan closes the CDR3, a read error is the likely cause. V usage is TRBV5-1 and J usage is TRBJ2-5; possible D gene TRBD1, 7 bases. CDR3 length: 15 residues. Per germline, CDR1 SGHRS and CDR2 YFSETQ. The DNA of the CDR3 is TGCGCCAGCAGCCCGCTCCAGGGGGGCCAAGAGAACCAGTACGTC. Residues: CASSPLQGGQENQYV.

This clone was counted many times. The chain has TRBV28 and TRBJ2-7; 10 positions match TRBD2. Germline loops: CDR1 MDHEN, CDR2 SYDVKM. The CDR3 has 18 residues. The J segment lost 1 base and the V segment lost 1 base, leaving 10 bases of the junction unmatched. CDR3: CASSLFPSIAGGSYEQYF. CDR3 bases: TGTGCCAGCAGTTTATTCCCCTCGATAGCGGGAGGATCCTACGAGCAGTACTTC.

The chain recombines TRBV6-4 with TRBJ2-7; D remains ambiguous. CDR3 length: 16 residues. With 7 bases removed from V and 5 bases from J, the gap between germline ends came to 24 bases. Germline V gene lookup returns CDR1 MRHNA and CDR2 SNTAGT. CDR3 residues: CASNLRGQVEVHEQYF. Here the CDR3 DNA reads TGTGCCAGCAACCTCCGTGGGCAGGTTGAAGTCCACGAGCAGTACTTC.

In its sample, this clone was seen many times. This sequence joins TRBV2 and TRBJ1-2; possibly TRBD1 for D (5 bases). The V and J ends lost 9 bases and 9 bases respectively, with 14 bases between them. From germline, CDR1 is SNHLY and CDR2 FYNNEI. The CDR3 spans 11 residues. The CDR3 coding sequence is TGTGCCAGTTCCCCGGGACCAAGCTACACCTTC. As protein: CASSPGPSYTF.

This clone was detected only a few times. Since a much larger clone is just one base distant, this may be a read error. This specimen includes other DNA sequences encoding the same CDR3. The chain employs TRBV7-8 and TRBJ1-4, with 7 bases lining up with TRBD1. Unmatched junction bases numbered 7, after V lost 5 bases and J lost 7 bases. The CDR3 loop spans 14 amino acids. CDR1 and CDR2 from the germline V gene are SGHVS and FQNEAQ. CDR3 sequence (DNA): TGTGCCAGCAGCCCCGACAGGGTTGGTGAAAAACTGTTTTTT. Translated, it gives CASSPDRVGEKLFF.

This clone was seen ten or more times. The V call is TRBV20-1, the J call TRBJ1-4, with D perhaps TRBD1 (5 bases). Trimming took off 1 base at V and 3 bases at J, with 12 bases between the two ends. This CDR3 comprises 15 residues. Germline-derived CDR1 and CDR2 are DFQATT and SNEGSKA (reference sequence). The CDR3 is CSARAPGFANEKLFF. The CDR3 coding sequence is TGCAGTGCTAGAGCCCCAGGGTTCGCTAATGAAAAACTGTTTTTT.

A word on this clone: A read error may explain this, as a much larger clone is one base away. At the DNA level, this CDR3 is encoded by other sequences in the same sample as well. The J gene is TRBJ2-5, the V gene TRBV18; D possibly corresponds to TRBD1 (5 bases). Trimming cost V 2 bases and J 3 bases, with 13 bases left between them. CDR1 is KGHSH, CDR2 LQKENI, per germline. CDR3 size: 15 residues. The CDR3 sequence is CASSPRLDREETQYF. For the CDR3, the DNA is TGTGCCAGCTCACCAAGGCTAGACAGAGAAGAGACCCAGTACTTC. Based on the CDR3 plus reference TRBV18 and TRBJ2-5, the full variable domain is NAGVMQNPRHLVRRRGQEARLRCSPMKGHSHVYWYRQLPEEGLKFMVYLQKENIIDESGMPKERFSAEFPKEGPSILRIQQVVRGDSAAYFCASSPRLDREETQYFGPGTRLLVL.

This clone was seen at least ten times. The chain recombines TRBV3-1 with TRBJ2-7; D may be TRBD2 (7 bases). V was shortened by 1 base and J by 6 bases, with 10 bases between the two germline ends. This CDR3 is built from 13 residues. Germline-derived CDR1 and CDR2 are LGHDT and YNNKEL (reference sequence). In nucleotides, the CDR3 is TGTGCCAGCAGCCAAGGGGGGGGGCGCGAGCAGTACTTC. Its translation: CASSQGGGREQYF.

The table lists this clone with many counts. The chain carries TRBV19 and TRBJ1-3; D may be TRBD1 (6 bases). CDR1 and CDR2 (germline): LNHDA, SQIVND (reference sequence). Between the trimmed V and J ends, which lost 0 bases and 2 bases, there was a span of 14 bases. The CDR3 loop spans 17 amino acids. CDR3 residues: CASSIDLDSYAGNTIYF. The CDR3 DNA reads TGTGCCAGTAGTATAGACTTGGACAGCTATGCTGGAAACACCATATATTTT.

This clone was picked up a small number of times. Since a much larger clone is just one base distant, this may be a read error. The same CDR3 is also encoded by other DNA sequences in this sample. The J gene is TRBJ2-7, the V gene TRBV3-1, with a weak D call TRBD2 (6 bases). This CDR3 has 15 amino acids. The germline V gene has CDR1 LGHDT and CDR2 YNNKEL (reference sequence). The CDR3 region has the DNA TGTGCCAGCAGCCCCCGTGGGGGGATATCCTCCGAGCAGTACTTC. This encodes CASSPRGGISSEQYF.

Details on this clone: This may arise from a read error, as a much more abundant clone is one base away. The CDR3 is CSASGEVLAGYTDTQYF. The CDR3 nucleotides read TGCAGTGCTTCAGGGGAGGTACTAGCGGGGTACACAGATACGCAGTATTTT. The chain has TRBV20-1 and TRBJ2-3; TRBD2 matches 10 bases. The CDR3 is made up of 17 amino acids. Germline loops: CDR1 DFQATT, CDR2 SNEGSKA (reference sequence). The V segment lost 5 bases and the J segment 2 bases; nucleotides outside the gene matches: 13.

This clone was counted at least ten times. The chain uses TRBV6-1 and TRBJ2-5, with 10 bases aligning to TRBD2. This CDR3 has 17 residues. Germline V gene lookup returns CDR1 MNHNS and CDR2 SASEGT. Losses at the gene ends were 6 bases for V and 1 base for J; bases not matched to a gene: 11. The CDR3 nucleotides are TGTGCCAGCAGCCTCCTTACGAGGACTAGCGGCCAAGAGACCCAGTACTTC. Translating gives CASSLLTRTSGQETQYF.

This chain links TRBV6-1 with TRBJ2-7; 7 bases map to TRBD1. The CDR3 runs 12 residues. Germline trimming cut 4 bases from V and 3 bases from J; bases unmatched to any gene: 0. CDR1 and CDR2 (germline): MNHNS, SASEGT. In nucleotides, the CDR3 is TGTGCCAGCAGTGGGACAGGCTACGAGCAGTACTTC. It specifies CASSGTGYEQYF.

This clone was detected only a few times. V and J are TRBV5-1 and TRBJ2-3, with D perhaps TRBD2 (7 bases). The CDR3 covers 18 residues. V lost 5 bases and J 2 bases, leaving 24 bases between the germline ends. Per germline, CDR1 SGHRS and CDR2 YFSETQ. The DNA of the CDR3 is TGCGCCAGCAGATCTGGTGGGGGGGGCGTGGGGAACACAGATACGCAGTATTTT. It codes for CASRSGGGGVGNTDTQYF.

This clone was picked up a small number of times. The V and J genes are TRBV5-1 and TRBJ2-3, with TRBD2 matching over 11 bases. CDR1 is SGHRS, CDR2 YFSETQ, per germline. This CDR3 comprises 16 residues. V lost 3 bases and J lost 5; bases outside the gene matches: 8. CDR3 nucleotide sequence: TGCGCCAGCAGCTCCCTGACTAGCGGGAAGGGAGATACGCAGTATTTT. Protein sequence: CASSSLTSGKGDTQYF.

This clone was seen ten or more times. The sample has other DNA sequences that encode this CDR3 too. The genes are TRBV6-1 and TRBJ2-7, with D uncertain. The CDR3 runs 12 residues. The germline gives CDR1 MNHNS, CDR2 SASEGT. Between the trimmed V and J ends, which lost 4 bases and 1 base, there was a span of 5 bases. CDR3 bases: TGTGCCAGCAGTGTTAGGTCCTACGAGCAGTACTTC. Its protein product is CASSVRSYEQYF.

This clone was seen more than once but under ten times. Just one base apart from a much larger clone, this may be a read error. V and J are TRBV4-1 and TRBJ2-5; D is unclear. Trimming took 1 base from V and 4 from J, leaving 10 bases between them. The CDR3 runs to 14 residues. Per the germline V gene, CDR1 is MGHRA and CDR2 is YSYEKL. This CDR3 reads CASSQGKVGETQYF. CDR3 nucleotide sequence: TGCGCCAGCAGCCAAGGCAAGGTGGGAGAGACCCAGTACTTC.

The sample holds many counts of this clone. The CDR3 loop is CASSPAGAGETQYF. The CDR3 bases are TGTGCCAGCAGCCCGGCGGGGGCGGGGGAGACCCAGTACTTC. This chain connects TRBV7-3 to TRBJ2-5; a possible D gene is TRBD2 (7 bases). The CDR3 is made up of 14 amino acids. V lost 5 bases and J 5 bases, leaving 15 bases between the germline ends. Per germline, CDR1 SGHTA and CDR2 FQGTGA.

This clone has a count of ten or more. A single base separates this from a much larger clone, so it may be a read error. Other DNA sequences within the sample encode an identical CDR3. The chain combines TRBV2 with TRBJ2-3; 9 bases agree with TRBD2. This CDR3 is built from 14 residues. The V gene's germline CDR1 is SNHLY and CDR2 FYNNEI. The CDR3: CASSVGLATDTQYF. The CDR3 region has the DNA TGTGCCAGCAGTGTGGGACTAGCAACAGATACGCAGTACTTT.